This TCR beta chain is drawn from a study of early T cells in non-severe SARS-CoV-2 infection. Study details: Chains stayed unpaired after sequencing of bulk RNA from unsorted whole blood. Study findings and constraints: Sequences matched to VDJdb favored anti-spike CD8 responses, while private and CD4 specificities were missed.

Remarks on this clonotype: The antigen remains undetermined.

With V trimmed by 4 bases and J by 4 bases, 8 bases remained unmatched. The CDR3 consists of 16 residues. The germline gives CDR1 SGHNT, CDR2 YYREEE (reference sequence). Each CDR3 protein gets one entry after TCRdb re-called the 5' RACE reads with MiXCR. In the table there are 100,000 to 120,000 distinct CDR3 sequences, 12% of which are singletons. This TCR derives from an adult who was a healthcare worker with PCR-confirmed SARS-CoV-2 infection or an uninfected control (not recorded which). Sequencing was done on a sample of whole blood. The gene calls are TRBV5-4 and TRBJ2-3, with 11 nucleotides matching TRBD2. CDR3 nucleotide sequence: TGTGCCAGCAGCAGATTAGCGGGAGGGCCCGCAGATACGCAGTATTTT. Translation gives CASSRLAGGPADTQYF.